The TCR beta chain under discussion was sequenced for a study of cytomegalovirus exposure and HLA in healthy donors. Study-level background: From donors who were HLA-typed, an early data release held 80 million to 85 million unique TCRs. Study-wide results and limits: The investigators catalogued 150 to 200 TCR beta chains as cytomegalovirus-associated. Most TCR sequences proved rare, with some public TCRs found in many donors. Analyses of presence and absence presupposed an approximately uniform sequencing depth across donors.

This clone was seen a single time. Its antigen is not known. Primers: 60 Vbeta forward and 13 Jbeta reverse. Data came from immunoSEQ multiplex PCR; TCRdb stores just in-frame clones and leaves some out. The sample carries approximately 260,000 clones, about nine tenths recorded once. Per the germline V gene, CDR1 is MGHRA and CDR2 is YSYEKL. V was cut by 4 bases and J by 4 bases, with 16 bases left in between. The length of the CDR3 is 15 residues. The sample consisted of PBMCs. This chain uses TRBV4-1 with TRBJ1-2, with D perhaps TRBD1 (6 bases). The clonotype originates from a girl aged 2-10 years in good health and CMV-seronegative. The DNA of the CDR3 is TGCGCCAGCAGCCGGGACATCCAACCTCTCTATGGCTACACCTTC. It translates to CASSRDIQPLYGYTF.